This TCR beta chain was profiled in a study of Ad26.COV2.S vaccination and SARS-CoV-2 variants. Study-wide points: Those who received vaccine or placebo ended up with similar non-spike TCR breadth. Estimates derived from TCR breadth and depth analyses may have underestimated total T cell responses. Vaccine recipients posted higher spike-specific TCR breadth than their placebo counterparts. Post-vaccination spike-specific CD8+ and CD4+ T cell responses reportedly had substantial breadth.

Method: immunoSEQ multiplex PCR; TCRdb's copy keeps in-frame clones and lacks some. Of over 130,000 clones in the sample, more than 80% are singletons; the top ten hold around 5%. In the case of this clone: What it recognizes is unknown.

The ends were cut back, 5 bases at V and 8 bases at J, with 16 bases in the middle. Germline-derived CDR1 and CDR2 are SEHNR and FQNEAQ (reference sequence). There are 15 residues in the CDR3. The receptor's source is a human donor who had recovered from COVID-19. The chain has TRBV7-9 and TRBJ1-6; D may be TRBD1 (6 bases). This sample comprised peripheral blood, obtained after recovery from COVID-19. CDR3 in DNA: TGTGCCAGCAGCCTAGAGAGGGGGAATTATTCACCCCTCCACTTT. Translated: CASSLERGNYSPLHF.